This T cell receptor beta chain is drawn from a study of T cells expressing NK-cell markers. Study in general: Within the sequenced cohort of eight donors, seven exhibited HCMV seropositivity and one was seronegative.

TCRdb re-called the 5' RACE reads; one entry per CDR3 protein, DNA not given. Its listing shows a few hundred thousand distinct CDR3 sequences. The CDR3 consists of 14 residues. The germline V gene encodes CDR1 MNHNS and CDR2 SASEGT. Sequencing was carried out using blood T cells: a sorted CD56 or NKG2C T cell subset, CD4+ or CD8+ T cells, or bulk PBMC T cells (not recorded which). This TCR was recovered from a woman aged 45 to 65 in good health. The chain uses TRBV6-1 and TRBJ2-4; TCRdb calls TRBD1, which cannot be checked without DNA. The chain's CDR3 is CASSRGGDGIVQYF.